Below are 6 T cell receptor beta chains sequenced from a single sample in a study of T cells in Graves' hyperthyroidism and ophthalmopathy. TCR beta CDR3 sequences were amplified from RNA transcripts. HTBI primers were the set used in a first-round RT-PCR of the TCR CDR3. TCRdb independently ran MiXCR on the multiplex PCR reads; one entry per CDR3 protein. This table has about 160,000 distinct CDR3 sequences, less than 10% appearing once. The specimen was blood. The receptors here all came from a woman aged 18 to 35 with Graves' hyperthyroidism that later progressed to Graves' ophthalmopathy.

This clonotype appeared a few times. The CDR3 sequence is CASSLTQGNTIYF. The CDR3 DNA follows: TGTGCCAGCAGTTTAACACAAGGAAACACCATATATTTT. This chain joins TRBV27 and TRBJ1-3; no firm D call. Germline CDR1 MNHEY, CDR2 SMNVEV (reference sequence). The CDR3 is 13 amino acids. Trimming stripped 2 bases from V and 4 bases from J, with 6 bases between.

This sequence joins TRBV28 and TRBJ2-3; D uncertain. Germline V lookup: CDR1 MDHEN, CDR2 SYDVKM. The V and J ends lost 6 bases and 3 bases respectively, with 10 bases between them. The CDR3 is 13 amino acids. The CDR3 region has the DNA TGTGCCAGCAGCCGACCCCCTACAGATACGCAGTATTTT. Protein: CASSRPPTDTQYF.

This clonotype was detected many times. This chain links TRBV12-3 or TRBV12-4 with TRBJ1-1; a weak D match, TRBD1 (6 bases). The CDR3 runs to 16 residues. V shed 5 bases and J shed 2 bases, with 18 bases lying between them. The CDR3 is CASSHSSVQGNTEAFF. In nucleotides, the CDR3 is TGTGCCAGCAGTCACAGCTCGGTACAGGGAAACACTGAAGCTTTCTTT.

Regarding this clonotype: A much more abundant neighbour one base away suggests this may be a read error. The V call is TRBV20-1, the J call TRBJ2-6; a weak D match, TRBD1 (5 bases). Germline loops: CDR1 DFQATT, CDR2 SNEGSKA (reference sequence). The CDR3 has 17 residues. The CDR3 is CSARDAHRSSGADVLTF. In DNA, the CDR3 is TGCAGTGCTCGAGACGCGCACCGCTCCTCTGGGGCCGACGTCCTGACTTTC.

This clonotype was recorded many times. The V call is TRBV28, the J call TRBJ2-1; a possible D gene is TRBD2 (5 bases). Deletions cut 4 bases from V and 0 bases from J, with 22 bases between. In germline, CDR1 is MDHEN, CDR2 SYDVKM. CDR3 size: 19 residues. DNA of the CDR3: TGTGCCAGCAGTTCTGTCGGGATAAGCGAAGGGAACTCCTACAATGAGCAGTTCTTC. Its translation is CASSSVGISEGNSYNEQFF.

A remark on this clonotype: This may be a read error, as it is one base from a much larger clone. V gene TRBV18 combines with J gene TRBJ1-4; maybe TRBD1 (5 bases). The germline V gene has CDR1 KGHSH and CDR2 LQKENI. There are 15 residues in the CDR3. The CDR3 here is CASSPAGWRNEKLLF. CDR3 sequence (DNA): TGTGCCAGCTCACCGGCAGGGTGGCGGAATGAAAAACTGCTTTTT.